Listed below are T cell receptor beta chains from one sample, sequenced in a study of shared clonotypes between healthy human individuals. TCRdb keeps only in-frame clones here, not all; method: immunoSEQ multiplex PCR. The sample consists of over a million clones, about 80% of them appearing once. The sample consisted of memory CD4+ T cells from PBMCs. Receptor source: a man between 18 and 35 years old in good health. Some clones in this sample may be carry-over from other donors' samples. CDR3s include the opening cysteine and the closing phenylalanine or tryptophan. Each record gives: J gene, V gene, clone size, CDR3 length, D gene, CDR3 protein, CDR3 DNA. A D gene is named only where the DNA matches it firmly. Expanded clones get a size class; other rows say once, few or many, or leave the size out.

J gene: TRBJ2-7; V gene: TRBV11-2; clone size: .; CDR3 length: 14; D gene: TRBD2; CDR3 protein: CASSASRGVHEQYF; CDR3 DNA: TGTGCCAGCAGCGCCTCCCGGGGGGTCCACGAGCAGTACTTC
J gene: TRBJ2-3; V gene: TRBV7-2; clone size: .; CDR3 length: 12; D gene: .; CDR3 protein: CASSLLEDTQYF; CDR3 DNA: TGTGCCAGCAGCCTTTTGGAGGATACGCAGTATTTT
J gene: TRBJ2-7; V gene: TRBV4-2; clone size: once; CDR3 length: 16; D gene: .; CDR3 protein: CASSQGPGDFSGEQYF; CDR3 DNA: TGTGCCAGCAGCCAAGGGCCCGGGGACTTTAGTGGCGAGCAGTACTTC
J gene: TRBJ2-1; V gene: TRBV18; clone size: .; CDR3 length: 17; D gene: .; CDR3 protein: CASSMVTGAVSYNEQFF; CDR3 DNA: TGTGCCAGCTCAATGGTCACGGGAGCGGTTTCCTACAATGAGCAGTTCTTC
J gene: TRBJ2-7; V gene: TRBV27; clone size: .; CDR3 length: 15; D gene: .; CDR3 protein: CASRTSGSEIYEQYF; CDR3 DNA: TGTGCCAGCAGGACCTCCGGGAGTGAAATATACGAGCAGTACTTC
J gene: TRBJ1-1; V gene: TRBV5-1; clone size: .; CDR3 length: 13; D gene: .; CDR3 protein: CASSLAPGTEAFF; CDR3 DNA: TGCGCCAGCAGCTTGGCACCGGGTACTGAAGCTTTCTTT
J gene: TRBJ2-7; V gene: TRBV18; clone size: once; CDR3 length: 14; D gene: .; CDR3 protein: CASSPGTSIYEQYF; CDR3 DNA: TGTGCCAGCTCACCCGGGACTTCGATATACGAGCAGTACTTC
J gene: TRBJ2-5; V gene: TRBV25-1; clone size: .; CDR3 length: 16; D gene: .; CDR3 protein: CASSDPVDSPIETQYF; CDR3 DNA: TGTGCCAGCAGTGATCCAGTTGATTCCCCAATAGAGACCCAGTACTTC
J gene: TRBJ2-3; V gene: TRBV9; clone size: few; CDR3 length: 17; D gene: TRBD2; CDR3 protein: CASSVSASGGPTDTQYF; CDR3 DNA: TGTGCCAGCAGCGTATCGGCTAGCGGGGGGCCCACAGATACGCAGTATTTT
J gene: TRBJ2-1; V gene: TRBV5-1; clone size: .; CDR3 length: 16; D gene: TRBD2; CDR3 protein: CASSFPREGLYNEQFF; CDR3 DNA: TGCGCCAGCAGCTTCCCCCGGGAGGGCCTCTACAATGAGCAGTTCTTC
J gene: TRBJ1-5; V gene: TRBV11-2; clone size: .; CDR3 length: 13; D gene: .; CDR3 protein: CASSPTGSGPQHF; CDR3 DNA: TGTGCCAGCAGCCCAACAGGGTCGGGGCCCCAGCATTTT
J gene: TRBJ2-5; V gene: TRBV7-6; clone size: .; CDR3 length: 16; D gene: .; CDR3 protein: CASSLLRGGNQETQYF; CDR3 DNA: TGTGCCAGCAGCCTCCTACGAGGGGGGAACCAAGAGACCCAGTACTTC
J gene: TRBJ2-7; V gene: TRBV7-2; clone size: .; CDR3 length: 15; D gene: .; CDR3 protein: CASSLGGARVHEQYF; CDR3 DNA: TGTGCCAGCAGCTTAGGGGGGGCGCGGGTCCACGAGCAGTACTTC
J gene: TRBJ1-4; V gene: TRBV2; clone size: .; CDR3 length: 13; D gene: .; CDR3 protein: CASSEQLNEKLFF; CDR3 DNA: TGTGCCAGCAGTGAACAACTTAATGAAAAACTGTTTTTT
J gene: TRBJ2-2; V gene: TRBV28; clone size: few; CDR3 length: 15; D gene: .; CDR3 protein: CASSFQDSYTGELFF; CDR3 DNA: TGTGCCAGCAGTTTCCAGGACTCCTACACCGGGGAGCTGTTTTTT
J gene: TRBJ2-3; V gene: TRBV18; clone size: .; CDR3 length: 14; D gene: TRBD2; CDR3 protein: CASSPGTSADTQYF; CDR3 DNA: TGTGCCAGCTCACCGGGGACTAGCGCGGATACGCAGTATTTT
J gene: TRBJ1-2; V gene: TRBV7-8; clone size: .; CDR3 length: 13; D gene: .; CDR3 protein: CASSLGGVGRYTF; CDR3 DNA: TGTGCCAGCAGCTTAGGGGGCGTTGGACGCTACACCTTC
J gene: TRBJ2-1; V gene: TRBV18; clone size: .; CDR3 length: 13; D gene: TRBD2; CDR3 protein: CASSPLREAPQFF; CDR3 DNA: TGTGCCAGCTCACCATTGCGGGAGGCCCCTCAGTTCTTC
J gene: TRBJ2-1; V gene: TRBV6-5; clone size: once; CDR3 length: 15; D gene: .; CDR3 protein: CASTRSGSSYNEQFF; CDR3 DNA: TGTGCCAGCACCCGGAGCGGAAGCTCCTACAATGAGCAGTTCTTC
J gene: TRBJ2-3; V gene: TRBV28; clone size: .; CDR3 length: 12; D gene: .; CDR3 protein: CASSQRGEVSYF; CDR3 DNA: TGTGCCAGCAGTCAACGGGGAGAAGTATCGTATTTT
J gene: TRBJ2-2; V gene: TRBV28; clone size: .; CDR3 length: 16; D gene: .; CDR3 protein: CTTSPPGQRDTGELFF; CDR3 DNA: TGTACTACTTCCCCACCCGGGCAGAGGGACACCGGGGAGCTGTTTTTT
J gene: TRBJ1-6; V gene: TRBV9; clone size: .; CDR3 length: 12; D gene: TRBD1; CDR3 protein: CASSDRDSPLHF; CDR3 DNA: TGTGCCAGCAGTGACAGGGATTCACCCCTCCACTTT
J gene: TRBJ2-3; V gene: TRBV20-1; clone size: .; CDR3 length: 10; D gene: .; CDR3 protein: CSALRDTQYF; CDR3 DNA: TGCAGTGCTTTGAGAGATACGCAGTATTTT
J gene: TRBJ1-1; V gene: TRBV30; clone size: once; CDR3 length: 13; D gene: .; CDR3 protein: CAWEIGPFTPAFF; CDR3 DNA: TGTGCCTGGGAGATTGGGCCGTTTACCCCAGCTTTCTTT
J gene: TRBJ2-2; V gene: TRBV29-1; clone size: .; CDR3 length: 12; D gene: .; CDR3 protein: CSVRQGPGELFF; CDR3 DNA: TGCAGCGTTCGCCAGGGCCCCGGGGAGCTGTTTTTT
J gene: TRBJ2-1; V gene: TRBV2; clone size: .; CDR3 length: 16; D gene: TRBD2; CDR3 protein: CASSALGAGGTGEQFF; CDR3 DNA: TGTGCCAGCAGTGCGTTGGGAGCGGGAGGGACCGGTGAGCAGTTCTTC
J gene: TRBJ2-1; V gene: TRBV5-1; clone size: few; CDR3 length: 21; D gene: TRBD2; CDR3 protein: CASSSPVEGTSGKTLYNEQFF; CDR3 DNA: TGCGCCAGCAGCTCCCCCGTCGAGGGGACTAGCGGAAAAACTTTGTACAATGAGCAGTTCTTC
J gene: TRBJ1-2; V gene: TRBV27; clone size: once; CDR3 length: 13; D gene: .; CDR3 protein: CASSSAAFGGYTF; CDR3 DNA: TGTGCCAGCAGTTCAGCCGCCTTTGGGGGCTACACCTTC
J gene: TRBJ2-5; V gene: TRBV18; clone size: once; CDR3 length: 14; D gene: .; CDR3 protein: CASSGTRGQETQYF; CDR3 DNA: TGTGCCAGCTCGGGGACTCGGGGCCAAGAGACCCAGTACTTC
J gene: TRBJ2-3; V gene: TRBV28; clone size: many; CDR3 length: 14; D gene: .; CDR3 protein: CASTWGGATDTQYF; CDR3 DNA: TGTGCCAGCACCTGGGGCGGAGCCACAGATACGCAGTATTTT
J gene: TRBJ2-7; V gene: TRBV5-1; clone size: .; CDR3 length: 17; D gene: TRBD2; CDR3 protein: CASSLVVSGSTPYEQYF; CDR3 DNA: TGCGCCAGCAGCTTGGTTGTTAGCGGGAGTACGCCCTACGAGCAGTACTTC
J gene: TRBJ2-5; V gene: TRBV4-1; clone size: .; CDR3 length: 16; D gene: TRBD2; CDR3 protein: CASSQTLLAGEETQYF; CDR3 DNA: TGCGCCAGCAGCCAAACCCTACTAGCGGGGGAGGAGACCCAGTACTTC
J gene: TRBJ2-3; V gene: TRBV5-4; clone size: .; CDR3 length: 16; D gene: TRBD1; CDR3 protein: CASRFWSGTGGDTQYF; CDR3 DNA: TGTGCCAGCAGATTCTGGTCCGGGACAGGGGGAGATACGCAGTATTTT
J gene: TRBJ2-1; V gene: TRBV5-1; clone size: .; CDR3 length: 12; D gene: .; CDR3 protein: CASSLEANEQFF; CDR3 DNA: TGCGCCAGCAGCTTGGAGGCAAATGAGCAGTTCTTC